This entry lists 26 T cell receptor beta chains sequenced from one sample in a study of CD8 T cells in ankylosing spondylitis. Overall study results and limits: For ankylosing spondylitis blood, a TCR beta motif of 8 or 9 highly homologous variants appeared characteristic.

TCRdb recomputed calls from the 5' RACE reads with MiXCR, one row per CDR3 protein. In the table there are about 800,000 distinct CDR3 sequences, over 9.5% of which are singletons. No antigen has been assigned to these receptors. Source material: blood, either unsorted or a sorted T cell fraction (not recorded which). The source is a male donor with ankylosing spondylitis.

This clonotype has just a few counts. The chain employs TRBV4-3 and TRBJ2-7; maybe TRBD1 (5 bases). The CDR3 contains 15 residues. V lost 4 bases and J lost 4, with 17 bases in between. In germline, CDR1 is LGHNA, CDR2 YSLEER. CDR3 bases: TGCGCCAGCAGCCGCTCGTGGGGCAGCGAGTACGAGCAGTACTTC. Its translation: CASSRSWGSEYEQYF.

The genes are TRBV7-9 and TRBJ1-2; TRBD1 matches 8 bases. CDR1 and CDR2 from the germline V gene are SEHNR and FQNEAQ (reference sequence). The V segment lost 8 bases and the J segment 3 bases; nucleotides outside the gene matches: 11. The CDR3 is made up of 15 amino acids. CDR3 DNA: TGTGCCAGCGGGACAGGATCATCAACTGACTATGGCTACACCTTC. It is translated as CASGTGSSTDYGYTF.

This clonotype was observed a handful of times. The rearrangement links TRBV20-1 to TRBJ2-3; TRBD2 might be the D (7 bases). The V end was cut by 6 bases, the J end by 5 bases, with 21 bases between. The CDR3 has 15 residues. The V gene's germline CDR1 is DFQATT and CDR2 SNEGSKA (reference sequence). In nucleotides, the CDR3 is TGCAGTGCGATCGGAGGGGGAGGGCAAGTAGATACGCAGTATTTT. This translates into CSAIGGGGQVDTQYF.

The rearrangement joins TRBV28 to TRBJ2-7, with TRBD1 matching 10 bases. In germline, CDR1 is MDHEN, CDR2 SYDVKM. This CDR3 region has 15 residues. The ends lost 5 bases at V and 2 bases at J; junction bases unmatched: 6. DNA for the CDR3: TGTGCCAGCAGTGGGGCCGGGACAGGGGCCTACGAGCAGTACTTC. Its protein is CASSGAGTGAYEQYF.

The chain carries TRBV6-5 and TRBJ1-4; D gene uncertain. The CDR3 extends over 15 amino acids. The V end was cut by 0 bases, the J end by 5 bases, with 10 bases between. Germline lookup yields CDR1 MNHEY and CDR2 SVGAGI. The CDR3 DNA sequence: TGTGCCAGCAGTTACTCAGAGGGTCTGAATGAAAAACTGTTTTTT. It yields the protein CASSYSEGLNEKLFF.

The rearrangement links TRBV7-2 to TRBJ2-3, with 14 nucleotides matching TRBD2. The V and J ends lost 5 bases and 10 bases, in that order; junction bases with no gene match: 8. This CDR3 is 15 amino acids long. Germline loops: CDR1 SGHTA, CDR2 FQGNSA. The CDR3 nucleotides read TGTGCCAGCAGCCACGGACTAGCGGGAGGTAGGGCGCAGTATTTT. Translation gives CASSHGLAGGRAQYF.

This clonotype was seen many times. The CDR3: CASSQEGQPNQPQHF. CDR3 sequence (DNA): TGTGCCAGCAGCCAAGAGGGACAGCCCAATCAGCCCCAGCATTTT. The chain couples TRBV4-2 to TRBJ1-5, with 7 bases lining up with TRBD1. The CDR3 consists of 15 residues. Looked up from germline, CDR1 is LGHNA and CDR2 is YNFKEQ. J lost 3 bases, V lost 0 bases, and 2 bases had no gene match.

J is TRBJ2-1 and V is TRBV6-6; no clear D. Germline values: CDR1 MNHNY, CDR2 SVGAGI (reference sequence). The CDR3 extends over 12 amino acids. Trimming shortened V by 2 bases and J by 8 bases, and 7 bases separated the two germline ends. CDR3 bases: TGTGCCAGCAGTTACAGGGCGGATGAGCAGTTCTTC. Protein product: CASSYRADEQFF.

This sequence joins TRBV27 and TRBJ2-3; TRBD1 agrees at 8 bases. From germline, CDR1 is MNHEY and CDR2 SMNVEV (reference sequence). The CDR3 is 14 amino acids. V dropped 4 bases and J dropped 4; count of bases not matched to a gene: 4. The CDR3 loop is CASSWGQEPDTQYF. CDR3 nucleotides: TGTGCCAGCAGTTGGGGACAGGAGCCAGATACGCAGTATTTT.

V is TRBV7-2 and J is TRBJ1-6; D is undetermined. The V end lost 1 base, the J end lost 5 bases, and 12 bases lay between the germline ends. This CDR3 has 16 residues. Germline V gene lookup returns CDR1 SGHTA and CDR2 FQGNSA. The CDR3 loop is CASSLVSGRDNSPLHF. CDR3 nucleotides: TGTGCCAGCAGCTTAGTCTCCGGACGGGATAATTCACCCCTCCACTTT. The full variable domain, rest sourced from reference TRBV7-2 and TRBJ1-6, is GAGVSQSPSNKVTEKGKDVELRCDPISGHTALYWYRQSLGQGLEFLIYFQGNSAPDKSGLPSDRFSAERTGGSVSTLTIQRTQQEDSAVYLCASSLVSGRDNSPLHFGNGTRLTVT.

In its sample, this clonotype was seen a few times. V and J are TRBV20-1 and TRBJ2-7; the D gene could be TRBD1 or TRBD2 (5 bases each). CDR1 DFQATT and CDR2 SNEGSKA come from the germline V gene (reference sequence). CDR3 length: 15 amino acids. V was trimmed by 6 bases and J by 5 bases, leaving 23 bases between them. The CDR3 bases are TGCAGTGCCACATTACCCGGGACCGACATCCACGAGCAGTACTTC. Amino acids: CSATLPGTDIHEQYF.

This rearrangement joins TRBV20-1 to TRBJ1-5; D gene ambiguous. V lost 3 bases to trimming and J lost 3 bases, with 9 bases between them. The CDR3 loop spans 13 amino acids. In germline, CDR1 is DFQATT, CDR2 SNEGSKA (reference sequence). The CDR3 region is CSASDGFNQPQHF. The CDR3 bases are TGCAGTGCTAGTGATGGCTTCAATCAGCCCCAGCATTTT.

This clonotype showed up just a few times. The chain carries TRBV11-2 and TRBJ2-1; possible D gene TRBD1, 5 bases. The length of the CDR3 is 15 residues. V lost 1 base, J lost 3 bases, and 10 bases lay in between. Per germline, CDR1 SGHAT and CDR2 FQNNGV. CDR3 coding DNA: TGTGCCAGCAGCTTAGGGGGCAGCATCTACAATGAGCAGTTCTTC. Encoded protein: CASSLGGSIYNEQFF.

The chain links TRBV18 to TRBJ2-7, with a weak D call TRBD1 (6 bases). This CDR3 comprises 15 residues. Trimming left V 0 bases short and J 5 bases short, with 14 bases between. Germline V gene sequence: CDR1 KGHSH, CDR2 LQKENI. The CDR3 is CASSPPGTRTDEQYF. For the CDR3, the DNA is TGTGCCAGCTCACCACCCGGGACACGGACCGACGAGCAGTACTTC. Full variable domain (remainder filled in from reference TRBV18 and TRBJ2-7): NAGVMQNPRHLVRRRGQEARLRCSPMKGHSHVYWYRQLPEEGLKFMVYLQKENIIDESGMPKERFSAEFPKEGPSILRIQQVVRGDSAAYFCASSPPGTRTDEQYFGPGTRLTVT.

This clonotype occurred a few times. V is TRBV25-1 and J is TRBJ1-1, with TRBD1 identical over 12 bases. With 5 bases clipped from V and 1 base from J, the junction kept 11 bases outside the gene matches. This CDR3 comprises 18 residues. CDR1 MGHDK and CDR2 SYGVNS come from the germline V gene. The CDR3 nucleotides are TGTGCCAGCAGTCAAGCGCCGGGACAGGGGGCGGGGAACACTGAAGCTTTCTTT. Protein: CASSQAPGQGAGNTEAFF.

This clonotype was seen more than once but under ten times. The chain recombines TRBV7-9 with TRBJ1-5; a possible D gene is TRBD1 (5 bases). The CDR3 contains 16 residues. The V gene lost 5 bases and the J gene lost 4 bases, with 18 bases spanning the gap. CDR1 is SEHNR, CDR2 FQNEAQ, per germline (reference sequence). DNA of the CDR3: TGTGCCAGCAGCCCGGGGACCGCAAATGGAAATCAGCCCCAGCATTTT. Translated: CASSPGTANGNQPQHF.

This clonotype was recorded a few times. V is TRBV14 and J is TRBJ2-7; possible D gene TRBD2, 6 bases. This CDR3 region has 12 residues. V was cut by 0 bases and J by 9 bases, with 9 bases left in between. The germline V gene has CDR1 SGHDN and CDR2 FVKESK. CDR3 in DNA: TGTGCCAGCAGCCAAGATATCGGGAGGCAGTACTTC. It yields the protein CASSQDIGRQYF.

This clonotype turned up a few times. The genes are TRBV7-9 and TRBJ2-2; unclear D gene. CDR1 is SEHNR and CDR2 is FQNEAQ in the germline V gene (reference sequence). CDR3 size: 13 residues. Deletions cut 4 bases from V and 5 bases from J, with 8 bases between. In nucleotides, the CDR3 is TGTGCCAGCAGCTCACAGACGACCGGGGAGCTGTTTTTT. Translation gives CASSSQTTGELFF.

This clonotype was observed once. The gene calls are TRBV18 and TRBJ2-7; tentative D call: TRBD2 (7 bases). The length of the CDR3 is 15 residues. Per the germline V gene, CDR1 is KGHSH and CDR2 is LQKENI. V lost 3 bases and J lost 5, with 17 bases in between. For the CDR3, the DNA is TGTGCCAGCTCACCGGAGGGGGGGGGAAAAAACGAGCAGTACTTC. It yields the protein CASSPEGGGKNEQYF.

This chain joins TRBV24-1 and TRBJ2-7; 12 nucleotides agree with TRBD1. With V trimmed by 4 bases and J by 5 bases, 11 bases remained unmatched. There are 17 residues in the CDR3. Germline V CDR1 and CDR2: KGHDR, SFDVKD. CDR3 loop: CATSDPTPGQGANEQYF. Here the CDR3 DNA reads TGTGCCACCAGTGACCCGACTCCGGGACAGGGGGCCAACGAGCAGTACTTC.

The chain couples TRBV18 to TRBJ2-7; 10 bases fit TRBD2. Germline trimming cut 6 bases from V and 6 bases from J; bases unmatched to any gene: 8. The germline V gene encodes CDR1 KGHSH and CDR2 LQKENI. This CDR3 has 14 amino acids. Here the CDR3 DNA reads TGTGCCAGCTCCAGGGGGACTAGCGTTTCCGAGCAGTACTTC. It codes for CASSRGTSVSEQYF.

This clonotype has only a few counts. This CDR3 is CASSPRGSANYGYTF. DNA for the CDR3: TGTGCCAGCAGCCCGCGAGGTTCAGCTAACTATGGCTACACCTTC. The V and J genes are TRBV4-2 and TRBJ1-2; D unclear. Trimming took off 4 bases at V and 0 bases at J, with 12 bases between the two ends. The CDR3 consists of 15 residues. Germline assignment: CDR1 LGHNA and CDR2 YNFKEQ.

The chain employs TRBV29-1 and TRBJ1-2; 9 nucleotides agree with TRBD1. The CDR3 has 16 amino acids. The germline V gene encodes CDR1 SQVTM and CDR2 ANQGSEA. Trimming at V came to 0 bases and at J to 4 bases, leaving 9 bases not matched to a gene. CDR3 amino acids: CSVEDRGGTGTYGYTF. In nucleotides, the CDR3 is TGCAGCGTTGAAGATCGAGGTGGGACAGGGACCTATGGCTACACCTTC.

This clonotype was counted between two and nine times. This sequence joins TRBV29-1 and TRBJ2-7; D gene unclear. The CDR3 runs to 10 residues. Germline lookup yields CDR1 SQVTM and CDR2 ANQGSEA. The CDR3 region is CSVGSQEQYF. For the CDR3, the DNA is TGCAGTGTCGGCTCTCAGGAGCAGTACTTC.

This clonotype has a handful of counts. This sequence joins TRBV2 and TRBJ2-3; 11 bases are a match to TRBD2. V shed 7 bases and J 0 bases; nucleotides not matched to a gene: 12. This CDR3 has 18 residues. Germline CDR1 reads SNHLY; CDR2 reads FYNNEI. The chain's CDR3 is CASTPEGGLAESTDTQYF. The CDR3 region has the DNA TGTGCCAGCACCCCGGAGGGGGGACTAGCGGAAAGCACAGATACGCAGTATTTT.

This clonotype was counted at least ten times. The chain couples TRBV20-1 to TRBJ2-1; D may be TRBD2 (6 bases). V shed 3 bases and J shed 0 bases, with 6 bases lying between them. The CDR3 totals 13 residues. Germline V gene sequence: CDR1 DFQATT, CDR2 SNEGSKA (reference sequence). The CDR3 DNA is TGCAGTGCTAGCGGGAGCTCCTACAATGAGCAGTTCTTC. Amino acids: CSASGSSYNEQFF.